This is a list of T cell receptor beta chains from one sample in a study of T cell repertoires and Cas9 in healthy adults. TCRdb keeps only in-frame clones here, not all; method: immunoSEQ multiplex PCR. The data contain more than 20,000 clones, about 90% of them singletons. Sample: CD4+ effector T cells (CD127+, CD25-, CD137-, CD154-) from PBMCs; culture status not recorded. These receptors originate from a human donor in good health. CDR3s include the opening cysteine and the closing phenylalanine or tryptophan. Fields, in order: V gene, D gene, CDR3 protein. D genes are given only for firm matches.

V: TRBV7-2
D: .
CDR3: CASSLQGTAGETQYF

V: TRBV10-3
D: .
CDR3: CAISGAANTEAFF

V: TRBV9
D: TRBD2
CDR3: CASSPLAGGRETQYF

V: TRBV30
D: .
CDR3: CAWNEGTLNSPLHF

V: TRBV5-6
D: .
CDR3: CASSLGARDYGYTF

V: TRBV5-6
D: .
CDR3: CASSLRFAGNQPQHF

V: TRBV28
D: TRBD1
CDR3: CASGTGANYGYTF

V: TRBV30
D: .
CDR3: CAWSLVGYTF

V: TRBV28
D: .
CDR3: CASRLSNQPQHF

V: TRBV6-4
D: .
CDR3: CASSLYSPDFNNEQFF

V: TRBV2
D: .
CDR3: CASTIGQNSYQPQHF

V: TRBV9
D: .
CDR3: CASSVEPAVTGELFF

V: TRBV30
D: .
CDR3: CAWSGGGGYGYTF

V: TRBV7-2
D: .
CDR3: CASSLDSGSTDTQYF

V: TRBV11-2
D: .
CDR3: CASSFGGERETQYF

V: TRBV7-6
D: .
CDR3: CASSLVGGEYNEQFF

V: TRBV7-2
D: .
CDR3: CASSLRLDNYNEQFF

V: TRBV7-2
D: .
CDR3: CASSSVNEQYF

V: TRBV10-3
D: .
CDR3: CAIRDGVLSGNTIYF

V: TRBV2
D: TRBD1
CDR3: CASSLDRGTQYF

V: TRBV5-1
D: TRBD2
CDR3: CASSLIAGGWNEQFF

V: TRBV28
D: TRBD1
CDR3: CASSQRRDSYGYTF

V: TRBV19
D: TRBD1
CDR3: CASTDTGGRVQVTEAFF

V: TRBV5-4
D: .
CDR3: CASSLVDQETQYF

V: TRBV7-2
D: .
CDR3: CASSPGQQADTQYF

V: TRBV9
D: TRBD1
CDR3: CASSGGDSRLGTEAFF

V: TRBV4-3
D: .
CDR3: CASSPMAGAGIYGYTF